Below are 8 T cell receptor beta chains sequenced from a single sample in a study of T cells in Graves' hyperthyroidism and ophthalmopathy. The CDR3 regions of TCR beta were amplified from RNA transcripts. A set of HTBI primers served as the primers for a first-round RT-PCR of the TCR CDR3. TCRdb redid the calling of the multiplex PCR reads with MiXCR, one entry per CDR3 protein. The table has approximately 560,000 distinct CDR3 sequences, 15% to 18% seen once. The sequencing input was blood. The receptors stem from a woman in her twenties or thirties with Graves' hyperthyroidism.

This clonotype was counted ten times or more. V is TRBV29-1 and J is TRBJ2-3; D is ambiguous. V was pared by 6 bases and J by 0 bases, with 10 bases between. The CDR3 loop spans 13 amino acids. From germline, CDR1 is SQVTM and CDR2 ANQGSEA. The CDR3 DNA sequence: TGCAGCGTGCTCGCGCCTAGCACAGATACGCAGTATTTT. Translating it yields CSVLAPSTDTQYF.

This clonotype was detected only a few times. The CDR3 DNA reads TGTGCCAGCAGCCCTTGGGACATCCCCGGGGAGCTGTTTTTT. Translated: CASSPWDIPGELFF. The rearrangement links TRBV14 to TRBJ2-2; D possibly corresponds to TRBD1 (6 bases). Germline CDR1 reads SGHDN; CDR2 reads FVKESK. The V and J ends lost 4 bases and 6 bases respectively, with 12 bases between them. The CDR3 spans 14 residues.

This chain joins TRBV6-1 and TRBJ1-5; D ambiguous. The CDR3 spans 15 residues. The V end was cut by 3 bases, the J end by 7 bases, with 16 bases between. From germline, CDR1 is MNHNS and CDR2 SASEGT. For the CDR3, the DNA is TGTGCCAGCAGTGAGGCGGGTTTGTCTGCCCAGCCCCAGCATTTT. Its protein product is CASSEAGLSAQPQHF.

V gene TRBV6-1 combines with J gene TRBJ1-1; TRBD1 aligns across 7 bases. V was pared by 5 bases and J by 0 bases, with 15 bases of the junction left unmatched. This CDR3 is 18 amino acids long. CDR1 is MNHNS and CDR2 is SASEGT in the germline V gene. The DNA of the CDR3 is TGTGCCAGCAGTTGGAGCGCCGACACAGGGGAAATGAACACTGAAGCTTTCTTT. This codes for CASSWSADTGEMNTEAFF.

The rearrangement links TRBV29-1 to TRBJ1-2; TRBD1 agrees at 7 bases. The CDR3 spans 13 residues. V gave up 4 bases and J gave up 5 bases; unmatched junction bases: 7. CDR1 and CDR2 (germline): SQVTM, ANQGSEA. CDR3 nucleotide sequence: TGCAGCGTTGGCACAGGGGAGCGGTATGGCTACACCTTC. It is translated as CSVGTGERYGYTF.

This clonotype showed up many times. The chain combines TRBV2 with TRBJ1-6, with a tentative D call TRBD1 (5 bases). Between the trimmed V and J ends, which lost 4 bases and 7 bases, there was a span of 8 bases. The CDR3 totals 13 residues. Germline CDR1 and CDR2: SNHLY and FYNNEI. The CDR3 spells CASSGGENSPLHF. CDR3 nucleotide sequence: TGTGCCAGCAGTGGGGGGGAGAATTCACCCCTCCACTTT.

This clonotype was counted ten times or more. The chain employs TRBV20-1 and TRBJ2-7, with 8 bases aligning to TRBD2. Per germline, CDR1 DFQATT and CDR2 SNEGSKA (reference sequence). The trim removed 3 bases at V and 7 bases at J, leaving 14 bases unmatched. CDR3 length: 15 amino acids. The CDR3 loop reads CSASVSGGPGWEQYF. In nucleotides, the CDR3 is TGCAGTGCTAGTGTTTCGGGGGGGCCAGGATGGGAGCAGTACTTC.

In its sample, this clonotype was seen a few times. The gene calls are TRBV5-6 and TRBJ2-7; 8 bases align to TRBD1. The germline CDR1 and CDR2 sequences are SGHDT and YYEEEE. The junction had 11 bases not matched to a gene; V was cut back by 3 bases and J by 3 bases. The CDR3 spans 16 residues. Written as DNA, the CDR3 is TGTGCCAGCAGCTCAGACCGGGACAGGTTTATCTACGAGCAGTACTTC. It codes for CASSSDRDRFIYEQYF.